This is a list of T cell receptor beta chains from one sample in a study of T cell responses to AZD1222 COVID-19 vaccine. Sequencing was performed with immunoSEQ multiplex PCR; in TCRdb, only in-frame clones are kept and a portion is missing. The sample has 130,000 or so clones; more than 65% are singletons. The input for sequencing was peripheral blood, taken 28 days after the second AZD1222 dose. These receptors were taken from an adult who received the AZD1222 COVID-19 vaccine. CDR3s include the opening cysteine and the closing phenylalanine or tryptophan. Fields, in order: clone size, D gene, J gene, V gene, CDR3 protein, CDR3 DNA. A D gene is named only where the DNA matches it firmly. Clone size is not always given. Where it is, it says once, few, many or a class for expanded clones.

abundance: .; d_gene: .; j_gene: TRBJ1-1; v_gene: TRBV10-3; CDR3aa: CAISDWDMNTEAFF; CDR3nt: TGTGCCATCAGTGATTGGGACATGAACACTGAAGCTTTCTTT
abundance: .; d_gene: .; j_gene: TRBJ1-2; v_gene: TRBV2; CDR3aa: CASRGGLTNYGYTF; CDR3nt: TGTGCCAGCAGAGGGGGTTTAACTAACTATGGCTACACCTTC
abundance: .; d_gene: TRBD1; j_gene: TRBJ2-2; v_gene: TRBV4-1; CDR3aa: CASSLTGANTGELFF; CDR3nt: TGCGCCAGCAGCCTGACAGGGGCGAACACCGGGGAGCTGTTTTTT
abundance: few; d_gene: TRBD1; j_gene: TRBJ2-7; v_gene: TRBV19; CDR3aa: CASSIGPGQAEHEQYF; CDR3nt: TGTGCCAGTAGTATTGGGCCGGGACAGGCGGAACACGAGCAGTACTTC
abundance: .; d_gene: TRBD2; j_gene: TRBJ2-7; v_gene: TRBV27; CDR3aa: CASSFLGVAGDNEQYF; CDR3nt: TGTGCCAGCAGTTTCCTCGGGGTAGCGGGGGATAACGAGCAGTACTTC
abundance: .; d_gene: TRBD1; j_gene: TRBJ1-2; v_gene: TRBV28; CDR3aa: CASSPNGQGLHYGYTF; CDR3nt: TGTGCCAGCAGCCCTAACGGACAGGGCCTTCACTATGGCTACACCTTC
abundance: .; d_gene: TRBD1; j_gene: TRBJ1-2; v_gene: TRBV5-4; CDR3aa: CASSLGGGAGRGYTF; CDR3nt: TGTGCCAGCAGCTTGGGAGGGGGCGCCGGTCGGGGCTACACCTTC
abundance: .; d_gene: .; j_gene: TRBJ2-2; v_gene: TRBV5-1; CDR3aa: CASSLADRSGELFF; CDR3nt: TGCGCCAGCAGCTTGGCCGACCGGAGCGGGGAGCTGTTTTTT
abundance: .; d_gene: .; j_gene: TRBJ2-1; v_gene: TRBV7-3; CDR3aa: CASSLIGQLDGGEQFF; CDR3nt: TGTGCCAGCAGCTTAATTGGCCAGCTGGATGGGGGTGAGCAGTTCTTC
abundance: .; d_gene: .; j_gene: TRBJ1-1; v_gene: TRBV7-2; CDR3aa: CASSLRGTTPRVSEAFF; CDR3nt: TGTGCCAGCAGCTTAAGGGGGACCACCCCACGCGTCTCTGAAGCTTTCTTT
abundance: .; d_gene: TRBD1; j_gene: TRBJ1-6; v_gene: TRBV27; CDR3aa: CASSRTGILAPLHF; CDR3nt: TGTGCCAGCAGCCGGACAGGGATTCTTGCACCCCTCCACTTT
abundance: .; d_gene: TRBD1; j_gene: TRBJ1-2; v_gene: TRBV28; CDR3aa: CASSYRGLVDYGYTF; CDR3nt: TGTGCCAGCAGTTACAGGGGGCTTGTGGACTATGGCTACACCTTC
abundance: .; d_gene: .; j_gene: TRBJ1-3; v_gene: TRBV7-8; CDR3aa: CASSSTSGDFSGNTIYF; CDR3nt: TGTGCCAGCAGCTCCACATCAGGGGATTTCTCTGGAAACACCATATATTTT
abundance: .; d_gene: .; j_gene: TRBJ2-3; v_gene: TRBV7-7; CDR3aa: CASSRSGRTTDTQYF; CDR3nt: TGTGCTAGCAGCCGGTCAGGGCGAACCACAGATACGCAGTATTTT
abundance: .; d_gene: .; j_gene: TRBJ1-5; v_gene: TRBV3-1/TRBV3-2; CDR3aa: CASSQLDSNQPQHF; CDR3nt: TGTGCCAGCAGCCAGTTGGATAGCAATCAGCCCCAGCATTTT
abundance: .; d_gene: .; j_gene: TRBJ2-2; v_gene: TRBV9; CDR3aa: CASSVDGTAGELFF; CDR3nt: TGTGCCAGCAGCGTAGACGGGACGGCCGGGGAGCTGTTTTTT
abundance: .; d_gene: .; j_gene: TRBJ1-4; v_gene: TRBV7-2; CDR3aa: CASSPTLGGEKLFF; CDR3nt: TGTGCCAGCAGCCCGACCCTCGGGGGAGAAAAACTGTTTTTT
abundance: .; d_gene: .; j_gene: TRBJ1-1; v_gene: TRBV28; CDR3aa: CASSLSHPEAFF; CDR3nt: TGTGCCAGCAGTTTGTCCCACCCTGAAGCTTTCTTT
abundance: .; d_gene: .; j_gene: TRBJ1-2; v_gene: TRBV9; CDR3aa: CASSVGSDYGYTF; CDR3nt: TGTGCCAGCAGCGTAGGGAGCGACTATGGCTACACCTTC
abundance: .; d_gene: TRBD2; j_gene: TRBJ2-7; v_gene: TRBV2; CDR3aa: CASTLGGTYEQYF; CDR3nt: TGTGCCAGCACCTTGGGAGGGACCTACGAGCAGTACTTC
abundance: .; d_gene: .; j_gene: TRBJ2-5; v_gene: TRBV4-3; CDR3aa: CASSQGTWGETQYF; CDR3nt: TGCGCCAGCAGCCAGGGGACTTGGGGGGAGACCCAGTACTTC
abundance: .; d_gene: .; j_gene: TRBJ1-3; v_gene: TRBV27; CDR3aa: CASSSDSTGNTIYF; CDR3nt: TGTGCCAGCAGTTCGGACAGTACTGGAAACACCATATATTTT
abundance: .; d_gene: .; j_gene: TRBJ2-1; v_gene: TRBV6-5; CDR3aa: CASSYSLGRSFGEQFF; CDR3nt: TGTGCCAGCAGTTACTCGTTAGGTCGGAGTTTTGGAGAGCAGTTCTTC
abundance: .; d_gene: TRBD1; j_gene: TRBJ2-7; v_gene: TRBV29-1; CDR3aa: CSVRAGTGPYEQYF; CDR3nt: TGCAGCGTTCGCGCCGGGACAGGCCCCTACGAGCAGTACTTC
abundance: .; d_gene: TRBD1; j_gene: TRBJ1-1; v_gene: TRBV7-8; CDR3aa: CASSPTPTGARNTEAFF; CDR3nt: TGTGCCAGCAGCCCAACCCCGACAGGGGCCCGGAACACTGAAGCTTTCTTT
abundance: .; d_gene: .; j_gene: TRBJ2-1; v_gene: TRBV4-3; CDR3aa: CASSQDRAGTTGDEQFF; CDR3nt: TGCGCCAGCAGCCAAGATCGCGCCGGGACAACCGGCGATGAGCAGTTCTTC
abundance: .; d_gene: TRBD1; j_gene: TRBJ1-2; v_gene: TRBV11-2; CDR3aa: CASSATTGGGGYTF; CDR3nt: TGTGCCAGCAGCGCCACGACAGGGGGCGGCGGCTACACCTTC
abundance: .; d_gene: .; j_gene: TRBJ1-3; v_gene: TRBV19; CDR3aa: CASKKTGGYVSSGNTIYF; CDR3nt: TGTGCCAGTAAGAAGACGGGAGGTTACGTTAGCTCTGGAAACACCATATATTTT
abundance: .; d_gene: TRBD1; j_gene: TRBJ1-4; v_gene: TRBV7-2; CDR3aa: CASSFDQGANEKLFF; CDR3nt: TGTGCCAGCAGCTTCGATCAGGGGGCTAATGAAAAACTGTTTTTT
abundance: .; d_gene: .; j_gene: TRBJ1-1; v_gene: TRBV27; CDR3aa: CASRPQGLTEAFF; CDR3nt: TGTGCCAGCCGTCCACAGGGTCTGACTGAAGCTTTCTTT
abundance: .; d_gene: TRBD1; j_gene: TRBJ1-2; v_gene: TRBV15; CDR3aa: CATSRDRQGDGLYGYTF; CDR3nt: TGTGCCACCAGCAGAGATAGGCAGGGGGATGGACTCTATGGCTACACCTTC
abundance: .; d_gene: .; j_gene: TRBJ1-2; v_gene: TRBV11-1; CDR3aa: CASSSQVLEGYTF; CDR3nt: TGTGCCAGCAGCTCCCAAGTCTTGGAGGGCTACACCTTC
abundance: .; d_gene: .; j_gene: TRBJ2-7; v_gene: TRBV5-6; CDR3aa: CASSLGQSYEQYF; CDR3nt: TGTGCCAGCAGCTTGGGACAGAGCTACGAGCAGTACTTC
abundance: .; d_gene: .; j_gene: TRBJ1-2; v_gene: TRBV7-9; CDR3aa: CASSLALQALSYGYTF; CDR3nt: TGTGCCAGCAGCTTAGCCCTCCAGGCGCTTTCATATGGCTACACCTTC
abundance: few; d_gene: .; j_gene: TRBJ1-1; v_gene: TRBV5-1; CDR3aa: CASRYGQSTEAFF; CDR3nt: TGCGCCAGCAGGTACGGACAGAGCACTGAAGCTTTCTTT
abundance: .; d_gene: .; j_gene: TRBJ1-1; v_gene: TRBV21-1; CDR3aa: CASSKKLDRAGSKTEAFF; CDR3nt: TGTGCCAGCAGCAAGAAGCTGGACAGGGCGGGTTCGAAGACTGAAGCTTTCTTT
abundance: .; d_gene: .; j_gene: TRBJ2-6; v_gene: TRBV30; CDR3aa: CAWSDDPSGANVLTF; CDR3nt: TGTGCCTGGAGCGACGACCCCTCTGGGGCCAACGTCCTGACTTTC
abundance: .; d_gene: .; j_gene: TRBJ2-7; v_gene: TRBV28; CDR3aa: CASSLISGFHEQYF; CDR3nt: TGTGCCAGCAGTTTAATTTCCGGGTTCCACGAGCAGTACTTC
abundance: .; d_gene: .; j_gene: TRBJ1-6; v_gene: TRBV28; CDR3aa: CASSPARTIGSPLHF; CDR3nt: TGTGCCAGCAGCCCCGCCCGGACGATTGGTTCACCCCTCCACTTT
abundance: .; d_gene: TRBD1; j_gene: TRBJ2-2; v_gene: TRBV24-1; CDR3aa: CATSETGANTGELFF; CDR3nt: TGTGCCACCAGTGAGACAGGGGCGAACACCGGGGAGCTGTTTTTT
abundance: .; d_gene: .; j_gene: TRBJ1-1; v_gene: TRBV7-9; CDR3aa: CASSQRGNTEAFF; CDR3nt: TGTGCCAGCAGCCAACGTGGGAACACTGAAGCTTTCTTT
abundance: .; d_gene: TRBD1; j_gene: TRBJ2-7; v_gene: TRBV6-5; CDR3aa: CASSPGTGFSYEQYF; CDR3nt: TGTGCCAGCAGCCCCGGGACAGGTTTTTCCTACGAGCAGTACTTC
abundance: .; d_gene: .; j_gene: TRBJ2-5; v_gene: TRBV13; CDR3aa: CASSLRTSPEVQETQYF; CDR3nt: TGTGCCAGCAGCTTGAGAACTAGCCCGGAAGTCCAAGAGACCCAGTACTTC
abundance: .; d_gene: .; j_gene: TRBJ1-2; v_gene: TRBV11-2; CDR3aa: CASSFPGIAASYTF; CDR3nt: TGTGCCAGCAGCTTCCCGGGCATTGCGGCGAGCTACACCTTC
abundance: .; d_gene: TRBD2; j_gene: TRBJ2-5; v_gene: TRBV27; CDR3aa: CASSPWTSGGETQYF; CDR3nt: TGTGCCAGCAGTCCCTGGACTAGCGGGGGAGAGACCCAGTACTTC
abundance: few; d_gene: .; j_gene: TRBJ1-2; v_gene: TRBV7-9; CDR3aa: CASSLQGSNYGYTF; CDR3nt: TGTGCCAGCAGCTTACAGGGGTCTAACTATGGCTACACCTTC
abundance: .; d_gene: .; j_gene: TRBJ1-2; v_gene: TRBV29-1; CDR3aa: CSVGRRGQDGGYTF; CDR3nt: TGCAGCGTTGGGAGGAGGGGCCAGGATGGGGGCTACACCTTC